Here is one T cell receptor (beta chain) with its context. This clonotype occurred a few times. Its antigen remains undetermined. No much larger clone is present one base from it, and per-base qualities are unavailable. Spanning cysteine to phenylalanine, the CDR3 consists of 13 amino acids. Only CDR3 DNA is held: 39 bases, read in frame from base 1. Based on the germline V gene, the CDR1 and CDR2 sequences are SGHTS and YDEGEE. The trim is 1 base for V and 6 bases for J, with a gap of 10 bases between the germline ends. The sample belongs to a study of molecular identifiers for immune sequencing clone quantification (dated by TCRdb to 2017 to 2018). In the study overall: For a replicate experiment, the RNA from either roughly 18,000 or 92,000 naive CD8 T cells was divided into five aliquots, and four of those aliquots went on to sequencing. This methods study used CD8 T cells to benchmark TCR RNA copy counting and molecular-identifier clustering-based TCR repertoire sequencing (MIDCIRS). What the work shows at the level of the full study, not this receptor alone: The naive libraries included spiked-in Jurkat TCR RNA (about nine copies' worth), and this Jurkat TCR RNA is not part of the donor repertoire. Modeling estimated roughly 3.2 recovered TCR RNA copies per cell, compared with roughly 10 by digital PCR, which implies roughly 30% capture efficiency. The sizes of highly expanded clones could end up underestimated when identical TCR molecules share a barcode. Without barcode sub-clustering, chimeric consensus sequences inflated TCR diversity; chimeras reached as high as 47%. In CMV-specific effector cells, clones with more than 20 RNA copies contained over 97% of molecules, whereas in naive cells such clones contained under 1% of molecules. Spiked-in Jurkat TCR RNA equal to a single cell's worth was reported to be detectable even within 1,200,000 naive CD8 T cells.

Library generation was performed with PCR. The instrument was a NextSeq 500. Bulk TCR libraries were made following a previously described method, with the TCR primers given in Table S5. Purification of total RNA was performed with the Qiagen AllPrep DNA/RNA kit. Before any analysis, reads coming from multiple sequencing runs of the same library were combined into one pool. From the authors' description of their analysis: Only reads with exact TCR constant sequence were kept, trimmed to 150 nt, and grouped by their 12-nt molecular barcodes. Reads within each barcode group were sub-clustered using a 15% Levenshtein threshold, and quality-weighted consensus sequences were constructed for each RNA molecule. Non-functional sequences were discarded, and so were lower-count sequences lying one edit away from another sequence. Barcode sub-clusters with fewer than 20% of the maximum read count were removed, based on fitting two negative binomial distributions. TCRdb reprocessed the public reads (quality trimming at Q25 with fastp, clone calling with MiXCR) and kept in-frame beta chains. Rows are unified per CDR3 protein, each entry keeping the most common DNA and genes. Clone size and V and J calls follow TCRdb, not the original study. The sample has about half a million distinct CDR3 sequences on record, 25% of them singletons. Roughly 0.77% of the sample belongs to the ten largest clones.

Libraries of naive CD8 T cells were generated from about 19,000 to 1,100,000 sorted cells, with 10%, 30% or 50% of the purified RNA used. Naive CD8 T cells, defined as CD8+CD4-CCR7+CD45RA+, were FACS-sorted into RLT Plus buffer on a BD FACSAria II. To test detection sensitivity, Jurkat RNA equal to ten TCR copies was added to samples of roughly 18,000-1,000,000 naive CD8 T cells. Enrichment of CD8 T cells was done with RosetteSep CD8+ T Cell Enrichment Cocktail plus Ficoll-Paque, and ACK red cell lysis came afterward. The clonotype was recovered from a human donor in good health. Some libraries in this study had Jurkat cell RNA spiked in. The chain uses TRBV5-8 and TRBJ2-5, and possibly TRBD1, on 5 matching bases. The sequencing sample was made of naive CD8+ T cells from blood, with Jurkat cell RNA spiked in. The cell subset or site label corresponds to: FACS-sorted CD8+CD4-CCR7+CD45RA+ naive T cells. The CDR3 protein is CASSLFRDQTQYF. The nucleotides read TGTGCCAGCAGCTTGTTCAGGGATCAGACCCAGTACTTC. The CDR3, completed at both ends by the reference TRBV5-8 and TRBJ2-5 genes, gives the full variable domain EAGVTQSPTHLIKTRGQQATLRCSPISGHTSVYWYQQALGLGLQFLLWYDEGEERNRGNFPPRFSGRQFPNYSSELNVNALELEDSALYLCASSLFRDQTQYFGPGTRLLVL.